These 32 T cell receptor beta chains share one sample of origin, sequenced in a study of glioma-infiltrating T cells after dendritic cell vaccination. TCRdb's table, derived via immunoSEQ multiplex PCR, lists solely in-frame clones and lacks some. The data show over 90,000 clones, about 83% seen once. This sample comprised blood, obtained before dendritic cell vaccination. Source of these receptors: a human donor with glioblastoma.

The genes are TRBV6-6 and TRBJ2-5; 7 bases align to TRBD2. V lost 2 bases to trimming and J lost 1 base; unmatched junction nucleotides: 1. Germline CDR1 is MNHNY and CDR2 is SVGAGI (reference sequence). There are 14 residues in the CDR3. This CDR3 reads CASSYGGSQETQYF. CDR3 in DNA: TGTGCCAGCAGTTACGGCGGGAGCCAAGAGACCCAGTACTTC.

V and J are TRBV6-1 and TRBJ1-2; D is unresolved. The CDR3 contains 14 residues. Germline V gives CDR1 MNHNS, CDR2 SASEGT. Trimming took off 2 bases at V and 6 bases at J, with 13 bases between the two ends. This CDR3 is CASSESGRRHGYTF. The CDR3 DNA sequence: TGTGCCAGCAGTGAATCAGGCAGGAGGCATGGCTACACCTTC.

The gene calls are TRBV5-6 and TRBJ2-7; tentatively, D is TRBD1 (6 bases). V lost 2 bases to trimming and J lost 5 bases, with 14 bases between them. The CDR3 length is 14 residues. Per the germline V gene, CDR1 is SGHDT and CDR2 is YYEEEE. CDR3 protein: CASSFLDRIDEQYF. The CDR3 DNA reads as TGTGCCAGCAGCTTTCTTGACAGGATCGACGAGCAGTACTTC. The whole variable domain, remainder taken from reference TRBV5-6 and TRBJ2-7, is DAGVTQSPTHLIKTRGQQVTLRCSPKSGHDTVSWYQQALGQGPQFIFQYYEEEERQRGNFPDRFSGHQFPNYSSELNVNALLLGDSALYLCASSFLDRIDEQYFGPGTRLTVT.

The chain has TRBV29-1 and TRBJ1-2, with 9 bases lining up with TRBD1. The J segment lost 8 bases and the V segment lost 6 bases, leaving 7 bases of the junction unmatched. The length of the CDR3 is 12 residues. Per the germline V gene, CDR1 is SQVTM and CDR2 is ANQGSEA. DNA of the CDR3: TGCAGCGTACAGGGGGCCTATGAGGGCTACACCTTC. Translating it yields CSVQGAYEGYTF.

The chain couples TRBV5-4 to TRBJ2-7; TRBD2 matches 8 bases. Germline CDR1 SGHNT, CDR2 YYREEE (reference sequence). The CDR3 has 15 residues. J was trimmed by 0 bases and V by 1 base; bases with no gene match: 3. CDR3: CASSLTSGSSYEQYF. In DNA, the CDR3 is TGTGCCAGCAGCTTGACTAGCGGTAGCTCCTACGAGCAGTACTTC.

This chain joins TRBV6-1 and TRBJ1-1; a weak D match, TRBD1 (5 bases). The V end lost 1 base, the J end lost 6 bases, and 15 bases lay between the germline ends. The V gene's germline CDR1 is MNHNS and CDR2 SASEGT. The CDR3 runs 15 residues. This chain's CDR3 is CASSEGWPGLSEAFF. CDR3 DNA: TGTGCCAGCAGTGAAGGTTGGCCAGGGTTGTCTGAAGCTTTCTTT.

V gene TRBV7-6 combines with J gene TRBJ2-1; 9 positions agree with TRBD2. The CDR3 totals 15 residues. V was pared by 5 bases and J by 10 bases, with 12 bases of the junction left unmatched. CDR1 SGHVS and CDR2 FNYEAQ come from the germline V gene. The CDR3 loop is CASSRFLRGGLEQFF. In DNA form, the CDR3 reads TGTGCCAGCAGCAGGTTTTTGCGGGGGGGCTTGGAGCAGTTCTTC. Looking up the rest from reference TRBV7-6 and TRBJ2-1 gives the full variable domain: GAGVSQSPRYKVTKRGQDVALRCDPISGHVSLYWYRQALGQGPEFLTYFNYEAQQDKSGLPNDRFSAERPEGSISTLTIQRTEQRDSAMYRCASSRFLRGGLEQFFGPGTRLTVL.

The rearrangement uses TRBV11-3 and TRBJ1-3, with D maybe TRBD1 (6 bases). This CDR3 region has 13 residues. Germline assignment: CDR1 SGHNT and CDR2 YENEEA. V dropped 5 bases and J dropped 14 bases, with 19 bases sitting between them. The CDR3 DNA is TGTGCCAGCAGCCCTCCCGGTCGGGGGGGCGTATATTTT. Translation: CASSPPGRGGVYF.

The chain carries TRBV5-1 and TRBJ1-2, with 12 nucleotides matching TRBD1. V shed 4 bases and J 2 bases; nucleotides not matched to a gene: 3. CDR1 is SGHRS and CDR2 is YFSETQ in the germline V gene. The CDR3 loop spans 15 amino acids. CDR3 protein: CASSQGTGGNYGYTF. CDR3 sequence (DNA): TGCGCCAGCAGCCAAGGGACAGGGGGCAACTATGGCTACACCTTC.

The chain links TRBV1 to TRBJ2-7; TRBD2, the table's D call, was not compared with the DNA. TRBV1 is marked as a pseudogene. This CDR3 contains 15 residues. The CDR3 DNA reads TGCACCAGCAGGAGTAGAGCGGGGGGTTCCTACGAGCAGTACTTC. Amino acid sequence: CTSRSRAGGSYEQYF.

The V and J genes are TRBV2 and TRBJ1-2; tentative D call: TRBD1 (5 bases). Trimming took 5 bases from V and 2 from J, leaving 9 bases between them. Germline-derived CDR1 and CDR2 are SNHLY and FYNNEI. The CDR3 contains 13 residues. CDR3 amino acids: CASSPTANYGYTF. The CDR3 DNA reads TGTGCCAGCAGTCCGACAGCAAACTATGGCTACACCTTC. Full variable domain (rest looked up from reference TRBV2 and TRBJ1-2): EPEVTQTPSHQVTQMGQEVILRCVPISNHLYFYWYRQILGQKVEFLVSFYNNEISEKSEIFDDQFSVERPDGSNFTLKIRSTKLEDSAMYFCASSPTANYGYTFGSGTRLTVV.

This chain connects TRBV5-6 to TRBJ2-2; a possible D gene is TRBD2 (6 bases). CDR1 SGHDT and CDR2 YYEEEE come from the germline V gene. This CDR3 region has 15 residues. V gave up 6 bases and J gave up 5 bases, with 17 bases separating them. The CDR3 sequence is CASNKHGRVTGELFF. Here the CDR3 DNA reads TGTGCCAGCAACAAGCACGGGAGAGTGACCGGGGAGCTGTTTTTT.

This chain uses TRBV10-2 with TRBJ1-6, with D perhaps TRBD1 (6 bases). Trimming removed 4 bases from V and 10 bases from J, with 14 bases in between. The CDR3 runs 14 residues. Germline V CDR1 and CDR2: WSHSY, SAAADI. The CDR3 bases are TGCGCCAGCAGTGTTACAGGGAACGGCTCACCCCTCCACTTT. Translating it yields CASSVTGNGSPLHF.

The chain combines TRBV30 with TRBJ1-2; 9 nucleotides agree with TRBD1. CDR3 length: 15 amino acids. Germline V CDR1 and CDR2: GTSNPN, SVGIG (reference sequence). V lost 1 base and J lost 8; bases outside the gene matches: 11. DNA for the CDR3: TGTGCCTGGAGTGAGGGGACAGGGAGGGACGTGGGCTACACCTTC. Protein sequence: CAWSEGTGRDVGYTF.

This clone was seen once. This chain links TRBV10-1 with TRBJ2-1; a weak D match, TRBD1 (5 bases). V was clipped by 4 bases and J by 5 bases, with 15 bases between them. CDR3 length: 15 amino acids. From germline, CDR1 is WNHNN and CDR2 SYGVQD (reference sequence). The CDR3 region is CASSGGGRAHNEQFF. The CDR3 DNA is TGCGCCAGCAGTGGAGGTGGCAGGGCTCACAATGAGCAGTTCTTC.

The chain employs TRBV5-1 and TRBJ2-1; 9 nucleotides agree with TRBD1. The CDR3 has 14 amino acids. Germline V gene data show CDR1 as SGHRS and CDR2 as YFSETQ. Trimming at V came to 4 bases and at J to 9 bases, leaving 8 bases not matched to a gene. The CDR3 region is CASSRGQGYAEQFF. The CDR3, as DNA: TGCGCCAGCAGCAGGGGACAGGGTTATGCTGAGCAGTTCTTC.

This clone appeared a single time. The rearrangement uses TRBV5-1 and TRBJ2-5; D possibly corresponds to TRBD1 (6 bases). V lost 1 base, J lost 5 bases, and 18 bases lay in between. This CDR3 spans 16 amino acids. Germline V gene lookup returns CDR1 SGHRS and CDR2 YFSETQ. The CDR3 loop is CASSLWDNGIGETQYF. CDR3 DNA sequence: TGCGCCAGCAGCTTGTGGGACAACGGGATAGGGGAGACCCAGTACTTC.

The chain carries TRBV5-4 and TRBJ2-7, with 11 bases fitting TRBD2. The CDR3 is 16 residues long. With 0 bases clipped from V and 6 bases from J, the junction kept 8 bases outside the gene matches. Germline assignment: CDR1 SGHNT and CDR2 YYREEE (reference sequence). The CDR3 DNA follows: TGTGCCAGCAGCTTGGGGGGACTAGCGGCGGTCGCCGAGCAGTACTTC. Translation: CASSLGGLAAVAEQYF.

The V and J genes are TRBV9 and TRBJ2-1, with 9 bases lining up with TRBD1. Germline-derived CDR1 and CDR2 are SGDLS and YYNGEE. Trimming removed 4 bases from V and 2 bases from J; junction bases left unmatched: 7. The CDR3 consists of 16 residues. CDR3 DNA: TGTGCCAGCAGCATTACAGGGGGCCCAACCTACAATGAGCAGTTCTTC. Encoded protein: CASSITGGPTYNEQFF.

V is TRBV5-4 and J is TRBJ1-1; 7 bases are shared with TRBD1. The J segment lost 0 bases and the V segment lost 4 bases, leaving 6 bases of the junction unmatched. The CDR3 spans 15 residues. Germline V gene lookup returns CDR1 SGHNT and CDR2 YYREEE (reference sequence). In DNA form, the CDR3 reads TGTGCCAGCAGCCCGAAGGGACAGATGAACACTGAAGCTTTCTTT. This codes for CASSPKGQMNTEAFF.

This rearrangement joins TRBV5-4 to TRBJ2-7, with a weak D call TRBD2 (6 bases). This CDR3 spans 13 amino acids. CDR1 is SGHNT and CDR2 is YYREEE in the germline V gene (reference sequence). Deletions cut 4 bases from V and 0 bases from J, with 8 bases between. The CDR3 DNA follows: TGTGCCAGCAGCCCGGACTACTCCTACGAGCAGTACTTC. Its translation is CASSPDYSYEQYF.

The chain has TRBV7-2 and TRBJ1-2; D gene uncertain. The CDR3 length is 14 residues. Trimming took off 5 bases at V and 0 bases at J, with 10 bases between the two ends. Germline-derived CDR1 and CDR2 are SGHTA and FQGNSA. The DNA of the CDR3 is TGTGCCAGCAGCCAGGTCATTGCTAACTATGGCTACACCTTC. It codes for CASSQVIANYGYTF.

The V call is TRBV4-1, the J call TRBJ2-5, with 8 bases identical to TRBD2. Trimming took 0 bases from V and 6 from J; bases not matched to a gene: 9. The length of the CDR3 is 16 residues. CDR1 MGHRA and CDR2 YSYEKL come from the germline V gene. The CDR3 loop reads CASSQDIGGGIKTQYF. The CDR3 coding sequence is TGCGCCAGCAGCCAAGATATCGGCGGGGGGATAAAGACCCAGTACTTC.

Remarks on this clone: This sample includes further DNA sequences coding for the same CDR3. This sequence joins TRBV27 and TRBJ2-1; 9 bases agree with TRBD1. V was pared by 5 bases and J by 3 bases, with 5 bases of the junction left unmatched. There are 15 residues in the CDR3. CDR1 is MNHEY, CDR2 SMNVEV, per germline (reference sequence). CDR3 region: CASSPGQGSYNEQFF. DNA of the CDR3: TGTGCCAGCAGTCCCGGACAGGGGAGCTACAATGAGCAGTTCTTC.

This clone has more than one count but fewer than ten. This rearrangement joins TRBV7-9 to TRBJ1-4; D perhaps matches TRBD1 (5 bases). V lost 4 bases and J lost 5, with 14 bases in between. Germline V gives CDR1 SEHNR, CDR2 FQNEAQ (reference sequence). CDR3 size: 15 residues. CDR3 amino acids: CASSYVGAANEKLFF. The CDR3 DNA is TGTGCCAGCAGCTATGTAGGGGCGGCGAATGAAAAACTGTTTTTT.

This chain connects TRBV25-1 to TRBJ2-2; TRBD2 matches 9 bases. The CDR3 is made up of 15 amino acids. Germline trimming cut 4 bases from V and 5 bases from J; bases unmatched to any gene: 5. Germline CDR1 MGHDK, CDR2 SYGVNS. The CDR3 sequence is CASSVLAGRTGELFF. In nucleotides, the CDR3 is TGTGCCAGCAGTGTCCTAGCGGGACGGACCGGGGAGCTGTTTTTT.

The genes are TRBV6-5 and TRBJ2-1, with D perhaps matching TRBD1 (6 bases). There are 14 residues in the CDR3. V was shortened by 2 bases and J by 2 bases, with 7 bases between the two germline ends. CDR1 and CDR2 (germline): MNHEY, SVGAGI. Written as DNA, the CDR3 is TGTGCCAGCAGTTACAGGGACACCTACAATGAGCAGTTCTTC. Translating gives CASSYRDTYNEQFF.

The chain uses TRBV16 and TRBJ1-2, with 9 bases fitting TRBD1. Germline V gene sequence: CDR1 KGHSY, CDR2 FQNENV. Trimming removed 3 bases from V and 6 bases from J; junction bases left unmatched: 8. The CDR3 is 15 amino acids. The CDR3 reads CASSQLTGGSDGYTF. The CDR3 nucleotides read TGTGCCAGCAGCCAGTTGACAGGGGGTTCGGATGGCTACACCTTC.

The chain links TRBV9 to TRBJ2-1, with 7 bases matching TRBD1. The length of the CDR3 is 15 residues. CDR1 SGDLS and CDR2 YYNGEE come from the germline V gene. The ends lost 3 bases at V and 8 bases at J; junction bases unmatched: 11. CDR3 protein: CASSAGPTQGDEQFF. As DNA, the CDR3 is TGTGCCAGCAGCGCGGGACCCACCCAGGGGGATGAGCAGTTCTTC.

The V call is TRBV5-1, the J call TRBJ1-2; TRBD1 matches 7 bases. With V trimmed by 0 bases and J by 6 bases, 2 bases remained unmatched. The CDR3 is made up of 13 amino acids. The germline gives CDR1 SGHRS, CDR2 YFSETQ. The chain's CDR3 is CASSLEGADGYTF. CDR3 coding DNA: TGCGCCAGCAGCTTGGAGGGGGCGGATGGCTACACCTTC.

This clone came up once. The chain links TRBV4-1 to TRBJ2-5, with 9 nucleotides matching TRBD1. V dropped 5 bases and J dropped 3; count of bases not matched to a gene: 10. Germline loops: CDR1 MGHRA, CDR2 YSYEKL. The CDR3 is 16 amino acids. CDR3 residues: CASSSGTGWLEETQYF. The CDR3 region has the DNA TGCGCCAGCAGCTCCGGGACAGGGTGGTTAGAAGAGACCCAGTACTTC.

V and J are TRBV2 and TRBJ1-1; 9 nucleotides match TRBD1. The CDR3 extends over 12 amino acids. The junction had 3 bases not matched to a gene; V was cut back by 5 bases and J by 8 bases. Germline CDR1 and CDR2: SNHLY and FYNNEI. CDR3 sequence (DNA): TGTGCCAGCAGTAACGGACAGGGGGAAGCTTTCTTT. Protein product: CASSNGQGEAFF.